Shown below are 25 T cell receptor beta chains from a single sample sequenced in a study of beta chain features in type 1 diabetes (dated by TCRdb to the late 2010s). Findings and caveats that apply to the study as a whole: A moderate but significant shortening of TCRB CDR3 length was observed in type 1 diabetes patients in all four CD4+ subsets.

No cognate antigen is known for these TCRs. The library relied on the immunoSEQ multiplex PCR assay. The High Capacity cDNA Reverse Transcription Kit was used to reverse transcribe all of the isolated RNA, meaning that expressed TCRB transcripts were what got sequenced. TCRdb obtained this table from immuneACCESS and retained in-frame rearrangements with V and J assigned. These tables miss some clones; where compared with another copy, unresolved V genes account for less than half of the shortfall, and the remainder is unexplained. This sample has some 360,000 clones in its table, and around 9.6% of those were observed once. The top ten clonotypes cover roughly 0.54% of the sample. Sequenced material: central memory CD4+ T cells from blood. The receptors shown here come from a man aged 25 to 45 with type 1 diabetes.

This clone has only a few counts. The chain carries TRBV10-3 and TRBJ1-3; the D gene is possibly TRBD1 (5 bases). V lost 8 bases and J 0 bases, leaving 11 bases between the germline ends. Germline V gene data show CDR1 as ENHRY and CDR2 as SYGVKD. The CDR3 totals 14 residues. CDR3 region: CAIWEGPSGNTIYF. For the CDR3, the DNA is TGTGCCATCTGGGAGGGACCCTCTGGAAACACCATATATTTT.

In this sample, this clone turned up a few times. This chain links TRBV28 with TRBJ1-1; 8 bases fit TRBD1. Trimming took 3 bases from V and 10 from J; bases not matched to a gene: 7. There are 13 residues in the CDR3. The germline CDR1 and CDR2 sequences are MDHEN and SYDVKM. CDR3 sequence reads: CASSLVGQGLAFF. The DNA of the CDR3 is TGTGCCAGCAGTTTGGTCGGACAGGGTTTAGCTTTCTTT.

As concerns this clone: One end of the junction does not line up with germline, which may come from a read error. Additional DNA sequences in this sample encode the identical CDR3. The chain employs TRBV7-2 and TRBJ2-7, with TRBD1 matching over 8 bases. CDR3 size: 15 residues. In germline, CDR1 is SGHTA, CDR2 FQGNSA. In DNA form, the CDR3 reads TGCGCCAGCAGCCAAGGGACAGGAGATTCCTACGAGCAGTACTTC. Translation: CASSQGTGDSYEQYF.

The chain recombines TRBV2 with TRBJ1-2; 9 bases line up with TRBD1. The CDR3 totals 14 residues. The V gene's germline CDR1 is SNHLY and CDR2 FYNNEI. Trimming cost V 2 bases and J 8 bases; bases outside gene matches: 6. The CDR3 here is CASSELTGGTGYTF. The CDR3 region has the DNA TGTGCCAGCAGTGAACTGACAGGGGGGACGGGCTACACCTTC.

This clone has just a few counts. The chain carries TRBV27 and TRBJ2-5; no firm D call. The assigned J gene may be wrong: the sequence end matches TRBJ2-7 better. Germline V CDR1 and CDR2: MNHEY, SMNVEV (reference sequence). CDR3 size: 13 residues. CDR3 nucleotides: TGTGCCAGCAGTTCCCATACGTCCTACGAGCAGTACTTC. Residues: CASSSHTSYEQYF.

This clone turned up a few times. V and J are TRBV2 and TRBJ1-5; D is ambiguous. Trimming pared 2 bases from V and 7 bases from J, leaving 12 bases between. Germline assignment: CDR1 SNHLY and CDR2 FYNNEI. The CDR3 runs 14 residues. CDR3 nucleotide sequence: TGTGCCAGCAGTGAACAGGTGAGGGAACAGCCCCAGCATTTT. It translates to CASSEQVREQPQHF.

This clone was recorded a few times. This chain links TRBV5-6 with TRBJ2-6; 7 bases fit TRBD2. The CDR3 has 15 residues. V shed 7 bases, J shed 3 bases, and the junction held 7 bases outside the gene matches. Germline loops: CDR1 SGHDT, CDR2 YYEEEE. The CDR3 loop reads CASGDYGGGANVLTF. In DNA form, the CDR3 reads TGTGCCAGCGGGGACTACGGCGGTGGGGCCAACGTCCTGACTTTC. The full variable domain, completed using reference TRBV5-6 and TRBJ2-6, is DAGVTQSPTHLIKTRGQQVTLRCSPKSGHDTVSWYQQALGQGPQFIFQYYEEEERQRGNFPDRFSGHQFPNYSSELNVNALLLGDSALYLCASGDYGGGANVLTFGAGSRLTVL.

This clone came up many times. The V gene is TRBV28, the J gene TRBJ1-1, with TRBD1 as a possible D gene (6 bases). Germline V gene lookup returns CDR1 MDHEN and CDR2 SYDVKM. The germline V and J ends were trimmed by 5 bases and 1 base, with 11 bases remaining between them. This CDR3 comprises 14 residues. The CDR3 is CASSRGGENTEAFF. DNA for the CDR3: TGTGCCAGCAGTCGAGGGGGTGAGAACACTGAAGCTTTCTTT.

This clone was counted a few times. V usage is TRBV7-2 and J usage is TRBJ2-6; D call uncertain. This CDR3 spans 15 amino acids. The germline V and J ends were trimmed by 5 bases and 0 bases, with 8 bases remaining between them. Germline V CDR1 and CDR2: SGHTA, FQGNSA. The CDR3 is CASSVRYSGANVLTF. The CDR3 DNA reads TGTGCCAGCAGCGTTCGTTACTCTGGGGCCAACGTCCTGACTTTC.

This chain links TRBV9 with TRBJ2-2; unclear D gene. Germline CDR1 reads SGDLS; CDR2 reads YYNGEE. The CDR3 covers 15 residues. V was pared by 1 base and J by 4 bases, with 11 bases between. The CDR3 coding sequence is TGTGCCAGCAGCGTAATAGATTCTGGCACCGGGGAGCTGTTTTTT. Translation gives CASSVIDSGTGELFF.

CDR3 nucleotides: TGTGCCTGGAGTTCCCTGACAGGGGTTAATGAAAAACTGTTTTTT. Translated, it gives CAWSSLTGVNEKLFF. The V and J genes are TRBV30 and TRBJ1-4; 8 bases map to TRBD1. Germline V CDR1 and CDR2: GTSNPN, SVGIG (reference sequence). V lost 2 bases, J lost 4 bases, and 6 bases stayed unmatched. The CDR3 runs to 15 residues.

This clone appeared many times. This sequence joins TRBV18 and TRBJ2-6; 7 nucleotides agree with TRBD1. Looked up from germline, CDR1 is KGHSH and CDR2 is LQKENI. There are 18 residues in the CDR3. The ends lost 6 bases at V and 0 bases at J; junction bases unmatched: 11. CDR3 DNA sequence: TGTGCCAGCTCCATCTCCCGGACAGGCCTCTCTGGGGCCAACGTCCTGACTTTC. It encodes CASSISRTGLSGANVLTF.

This clone was recorded a few times. Relative to the germline gene, one junction end is altered; a read error may explain this. Other DNA variants within this sample encode the same CDR3. The V gene is TRBV4-1, the J gene TRBJ2-1; no reliable D call. The CDR3 runs to 14 residues. The germline V gene encodes CDR1 MGHRA and CDR2 YSYEKL. As DNA, the CDR3 is TGTGCCAGCAGCCAAGAGATCAGGAACAATGAGCAGTTCTTC. Protein: CASSQEIRNNEQFF.

This clone was found many times. The gene calls are TRBV6-5 and TRBJ1-1; D remains unclear. CDR3 length: 13 residues. The germline V gene encodes CDR1 MNHEY and CDR2 SVGAGI. V was cut by 2 bases and J by 0 bases, with 4 bases left in between. This CDR3 is CASSYRVNTEAFF. In DNA form, the CDR3 reads TGTGCCAGCAGTTACAGGGTGAACACTGAAGCTTTCTTT.

There are many counts of this clone. The J gene is TRBJ1-5, the V gene TRBV6-6; D remains unclear. V was trimmed by 7 bases and J by 6 bases, leaving 13 bases between them. Germline-derived CDR1 and CDR2 are MNHNY and SVGAGI (reference sequence). There are 13 residues in the CDR3. The CDR3: CASKQQMGQPQHF. CDR3 bases: TGTGCCAGCAAGCAGCAGATGGGTCAGCCCCAGCATTTT.

This clone has more than one count but fewer than ten. This chain links TRBV9 with TRBJ2-3, with 8 bases identical to TRBD2. V dropped 4 bases and J dropped 3; count of bases not matched to a gene: 7. Germline V gene lookup returns CDR1 SGDLS and CDR2 YYNGEE. The CDR3 sequence is 15 residues long. The CDR3 nucleotides are TGTGCCAGCAGCCTAGCGGGTTATGTGACAGATACGCAGTATTTT. Translated: CASSLAGYVTDTQYF.

The chain couples TRBV7-3 to TRBJ2-5; TRBD2 matches 7 bases. After removal of 1 base from V and 5 bases from J, the junction contained 7 bases not matched to a gene. This CDR3 has 15 amino acids. Germline CDR1 is SGHTA and CDR2 is FQGTGA. CDR3 loop: CASSLSRTGGETQYF. CDR3 DNA sequence: TGTGCCAGCAGCTTAAGCCGGACGGGAGGCGAGACCCAGTACTTC.

This clone has more than one count but fewer than ten. The chain combines TRBV18 with TRBJ2-1, with a tentative D call TRBD1 (6 bases). Trimming took off 3 bases at V and 0 bases at J, with 12 bases between the two ends. This CDR3 is built from 16 residues. Germline CDR1 is KGHSH and CDR2 is LQKENI. This chain's CDR3 is CASSPGTPSSYNEQFF. CDR3 bases: TGTGCCAGCTCACCGGGGACACCGAGCTCCTACAATGAGCAGTTCTTC.

In its sample, this clone was seen a few times. This chain uses TRBV4-1 with TRBJ1-1; no clear D gene. Trimming took 4 bases from V and 1 from J, leaving 7 bases between them. Germline values: CDR1 MGHRA, CDR2 YSYEKL. The length of the CDR3 is 13 residues. Here the CDR3 reads CASSLGENTEAFF. The CDR3 DNA follows: TGCGCCAGCAGCCTGGGAGAGAACACTGAAGCTTTCTTT.

This chain connects TRBV28 to TRBJ2-3; D not resolved. The CDR3 is 13 amino acids. V was shortened by 10 bases and J by 1 base, with 12 bases between the two germline ends. From germline, CDR1 is MDHEN and CDR2 SYDVKM. CDR3 nucleotide sequence: TGTGCCACCCTCCGGTATGGCACAGATACGCAGTATTTT. It specifies CATLRYGTDTQYF.

This clone was seen only a few times. The chain is built from TRBV5-8 and TRBJ2-1; D tentatively reads TRBD1 or TRBD2 (6 bases each). Germline CDR1 SGHTS, CDR2 YDEGEE. V lost 4 bases and J lost 4, with 9 bases in between. This CDR3 has 13 residues. CDR3: CASSPGAYNEQFF. CDR3 nucleotides: TGTGCCAGCAGCCCGGGGGCATACAATGAGCAGTTCTTC.

This clone was counted only a few times. The J gene is TRBJ2-2, the V gene TRBV28, with TRBD1 identical over 7 bases. The germline V gene has CDR1 MDHEN and CDR2 SYDVKM. CDR3 size: 15 residues. V gave up 8 bases and J gave up 2 bases; unmatched junction bases: 8. The CDR3 DNA reads as TGTGCCAGCGGGCTAGGGACAGCCAACACCGGGGAGCTGTTTTTT. Translating gives CASGLGTANTGELFF.

This clone has a handful of counts. The genes are TRBV19 and TRBJ1-5; D is ambiguous. CDR1 and CDR2 from the germline V gene are LNHDA and SQIVND (reference sequence). Deletions cut 7 bases from V and 10 bases from J, with 8 bases between. The length of the CDR3 is 10 residues. CDR3 sequence reads: CASNRHPQHF. DNA for the CDR3: TGTGCCAGTAACCGACATCCCCAGCATTTT.

The chain uses TRBV28 and TRBJ1-1; D is unclear. Deletions cut 5 bases from V and 10 bases from J, with 11 bases between. The CDR3 has 11 amino acids. Germline V gene data show CDR1 as MDHEN and CDR2 as SYDVKM. For the CDR3, the DNA is TGTGCCAGCAGTCCGCGGAAAGGAGCTTTCTTT. Protein product: CASSPRKGAFF.

The rearrangement links TRBV29-1 to TRBJ2-2; the match to TRBD2 covers 9 bases. The V segment lost 6 bases and the J segment 5 bases; nucleotides outside the gene matches: 16. The CDR3 is made up of 17 amino acids. Germline assignment: CDR1 SQVTM and CDR2 ANQGSEA. The CDR3 DNA reads as TGCAGCGTGGGCGGACTAGCGAGGGAAGGGAAGACCGGGGAGCTGTTTTTT. This gives the protein CSVGGLAREGKTGELFF.